These 27 T cell receptor beta chains share one sample of origin, sequenced in a study of T cells in localized non-small cell lung cancer. Sequenced by immunoSEQ multiplex PCR; TCRdb stores in-frame clones only, minus some. The sample yields about 51,000 clones, around 81% seen once. The sequencing here drew on peripheral blood mononuclear cells, taken before any cancer treatment. The source of these receptors is a man aged 40 to 70 with stage III lung adenocarcinoma.

This clone has a single count. The gene calls are TRBV4-1 and TRBJ2-7, with 8 bases fitting TRBD1. CDR1 is MGHRA and CDR2 is YSYEKL in the germline V gene. Losses at the gene ends were 7 bases for V and 5 bases for J; bases not matched to a gene: 13. The CDR3 contains 15 residues. This CDR3 is CASKPRTGLDHEQYF. DNA for the CDR3: TGCGCCAGCAAGCCACGGACAGGGTTGGACCACGAGCAGTACTTC.

The rearrangement links TRBV7-2 to TRBJ2-7; 9 bases line up with TRBD1. The length of the CDR3 is 19 residues. CDR1 SGHTA and CDR2 FQGNSA come from the germline V gene. V lost 1 base to trimming and J lost 1 base; unmatched junction nucleotides: 14. In DNA form, the CDR3 reads TGTGCCAGCAGCTTAGTAGGGCCCGGGACAGGGAGCCTTTCCTACGAGCAGTACTTC. Its protein product is CASSLVGPGTGSLSYEQYF.

The chain is built from TRBV6-1 and TRBJ2-5, with D perhaps TRBD2 (5 bases). The CDR3 extends over 15 amino acids. Trimming pared 0 bases from V and 4 bases from J, leaving 12 bases between. Germline CDR1 MNHNS, CDR2 SASEGT. The chain's CDR3 is CASSEAVRVLETQYF. DNA for the CDR3: TGTGCCAGCAGTGAAGCGGTGCGGGTCTTAGAGACCCAGTACTTC.

The rearrangement uses TRBV6-5 and TRBJ1-5; D is possibly TRBD1 (5 bases). Trimming shortened V by 0 bases and J by 5 bases, and 11 bases separated the two germline ends. CDR3 length: 15 amino acids. Per germline, CDR1 MNHEY and CDR2 SVGAGI. CDR3 DNA: TGTGCCAGCAGTTACTCGAACAGGCAGGATCAGCCCCAGCATTTT. Residues: CASSYSNRQDQPQHF.

In its sample, this clone was seen a few times. The rearrangement links TRBV4-1 to TRBJ2-7; 7 nucleotides line up with TRBD2. The ends lost 2 bases at V and 7 bases at J; junction bases unmatched: 5. The CDR3 is 13 amino acids. Per germline, CDR1 MGHRA and CDR2 YSYEKL. CDR3 protein: CASSQWVGGEQYF. The DNA of the CDR3 is TGCGCCAGCAGCCAATGGGTCGGGGGGGAGCAGTACTTC.

V usage is TRBV27 and J usage is TRBJ2-1; unclear D gene. Per the germline V gene, CDR1 is MNHEY and CDR2 is SMNVEV (reference sequence). Between the trimmed V and J ends, which lost 2 bases and 9 bases, there was a span of 14 bases. The length of the CDR3 is 14 residues. CDR3 nucleotide sequence: TGTGCCAGCAGTTTAGGTCCTAGTATGTTTGAGCAGTTCTTC. This gives the protein CASSLGPSMFEQFF.

Only one count was recorded for this clone. This rearrangement joins TRBV11-2 to TRBJ2-2; weak D call: TRBD1 (6 bases). CDR3 length: 14 residues. Trimming took off 2 bases at V and 4 bases at J, with 8 bases between the two ends. Germline V lookup: CDR1 SGHAT, CDR2 FQNNGV. CDR3 in DNA: TGTGCCAGCAGCTTACAGGGGACCACCGGGGAGCTGTTTTTT. It translates to CASSLQGTTGELFF.

In its sample, this clone was seen a few times. The rearrangement uses TRBV4-2 and TRBJ2-2; D remains ambiguous. V shed 1 base and J shed 7 bases, with 7 bases lying between them. CDR1 and CDR2 (germline): LGHNA, YNFKEQ. The CDR3 is 13 residues long. The CDR3 nucleotides are TGTGCCAGCAGCCAAGTTCCGAGCGGGGAGCTGTTTTTT. It is translated as CASSQVPSGELFF.

J is TRBJ1-2 and V is TRBV5-6; a weak D match, TRBD1 (6 bases). The germline V gene encodes CDR1 SGHDT and CDR2 YYEEEE. The CDR3 covers 14 residues. The V gene lost 0 bases and the J gene lost 10 bases, with 16 bases spanning the gap. The CDR3 is CASSLVHREDDYTF. The DNA of the CDR3 is TGTGCCAGCAGCTTGGTGCACAGGGAGGATGACTACACCTTC.

In its sample, this clone was seen a few times. This chain connects TRBV2 to TRBJ1-1, with D possibly matching TRBD1 (6 bases). V was shortened by 6 bases and J by 1 base, with 18 bases between the two germline ends. In germline, CDR1 is SNHLY, CDR2 FYNNEI. CDR3 size: 16 residues. This chain's CDR3 is CASRMLTGTGNTEAFF. The DNA of the CDR3 is TGTGCCAGCAGGATGCTCACAGGGACGGGGAACACTGAAGCTTTCTTT.

This chain links TRBV6-6 with TRBJ2-5, with 10 bases aligning to TRBD2. The germline CDR1 and CDR2 sequences are MNHNY and SVGAGI (reference sequence). The CDR3 covers 15 residues. The junction had 1 base not matched to a gene; V was cut back by 0 bases and J by 3 bases. The CDR3: CASSYSLAGEETQYF. CDR3 coding DNA: TGTGCCAGCAGTTACTCTCTAGCGGGGGAAGAGACCCAGTACTTC.

This clone was observed a few times. The rearrangement joins TRBV9 to TRBJ2-7; no firm D call. The V gene lost 0 bases and the J gene lost 3 bases, with 7 bases spanning the gap. Germline V lookup: CDR1 SGDLS, CDR2 YYNGEE. The CDR3 contains 13 residues. CDR3 DNA: TGTGCCAGCAGCGTAGCTGACGGCTACGAGCAGTACTTC. This codes for CASSVADGYEQYF. Full variable domain (rest looked up from reference TRBV9 and TRBJ2-7): DSGVTQTPKHLITATGQRVTLRCSPRSGDLSVYWYQQSLDQGLQFLIQYYNGEERAKGNILERFSAQQFPDLHSELNLSSLELGDSALYFCASSVADGYEQYFGPGTRLTVT.

The chain combines TRBV5-1 with TRBJ1-2; 8 positions agree with TRBD1. V lost 0 bases and J lost 5; bases outside the gene matches: 12. CDR1 is SGHRS, CDR2 YFSETQ, per germline. The CDR3 runs to 17 residues. CDR3 sequence: CASSLVRGQGSSYGYTF. For the CDR3, the DNA is TGCGCCAGCAGCTTGGTCCGCGGACAGGGTTCTTCGTATGGCTACACCTTC.

The genes are TRBV19 and TRBJ2-7, with unresolved D. CDR3 size: 13 residues. Germline V gene lookup returns CDR1 LNHDA and CDR2 SQIVND (reference sequence). V was trimmed by 5 bases and J by 7 bases, leaving 15 bases between them. The CDR3 loop is CASSPSGGKEQYF. The CDR3 region has the DNA TGTGCCAGTAGTCCCTCCGGTGGGAAGGAGCAGTACTTC.

CDR3 protein: CAWSVSHRLPSGANVLTF. The CDR3 nucleotides are TGTGCCTGGAGTGTATCCCACAGGCTTCCATCTGGGGCCAACGTCCTGACTTTC. The rearrangement joins TRBV30 to TRBJ2-6; D is perhaps TRBD1 (5 bases). Germline V gene lookup returns CDR1 GTSNPN and CDR2 SVGIG (reference sequence). This CDR3 contains 18 residues. Trimming stripped 0 bases from V and 1 base from J, with 16 bases between.

The J gene is TRBJ2-7, the V gene TRBV2, with D possibly being TRBD1 (6 bases). Germline CDR1 is SNHLY and CDR2 is FYNNEI. The CDR3 contains 14 residues. V was shortened by 7 bases and J by 1 base, with 14 bases between the two germline ends. DNA of the CDR3: TGTGCCAGCAATGTACAGGGAAAATCCTACGAGCAGTACTTC. Amino acids: CASNVQGKSYEQYF.

The chain joins TRBV10-2 to TRBJ1-2; 7 bases are a match to TRBD1. The CDR3 spans 14 residues. In germline, CDR1 is WSHSY, CDR2 SAAADI. Trimming cost V 6 bases and J 4 bases; bases outside gene matches: 8. CDR3 protein: CASRAMDRFYGYTF. CDR3 in DNA: TGCGCCAGCAGAGCGATGGACAGGTTCTATGGCTACACCTTC.

This clone was recorded a few times. V and J are TRBV4-2 and TRBJ2-1, with 8 nucleotides matching TRBD2. Germline V gives CDR1 LGHNA, CDR2 YNFKEQ. Germline trimming cut 0 bases from V and 6 bases from J; bases unmatched to any gene: 4. The CDR3 has 15 residues. Written as DNA, the CDR3 is TGTGCCAGCAGCCAAGACGGGACTAGAAGCAATGAGCAGTTCTTC. This sequence encodes CASSQDGTRSNEQFF.

This sequence joins TRBV11-1 and TRBJ2-7; D remains unclear. The CDR3 length is 12 residues. Germline CDR1 is SGHAT and CDR2 is FQDESV (reference sequence). Trimming left V 4 bases short and J 4 bases short, with 8 bases between. CDR3 nucleotides: TGTGCCAGCAGCTCCGATCTGTACGAGCAGTACTTC. As protein: CASSSDLYEQYF. The variable domain in full, with the rest retrieved from reference TRBV11-1 and TRBJ2-7, is EAEVAQSPRYKITEKSQAVAFWCDPISGHATLYWYRQILGQGPELLVQFQDESVVDDSQLPKDRFSAERLKGVDSTLKIQPAELGDSAMYLCASSSDLYEQYFGPGTRLTVT.

The chain joins TRBV27 to TRBJ1-4, with D maybe TRBD1 (6 bases). The CDR3 is 18 residues long. Trimming shortened V by 0 bases and J by 0 bases, and 14 bases separated the two germline ends. CDR1 and CDR2 from the germline V gene are MNHEY and SMNVEV (reference sequence). CDR3 loop: CASSLSVDSLSTNEKLFF. DNA for the CDR3: TGTGCCAGCAGTTTATCAGTGGACAGTCTTTCAACTAATGAAAAACTGTTTTTT.

This chain joins TRBV25-1 and TRBJ2-7; perhaps D is TRBD1 or TRBD2 (5 bases each). V was clipped by 8 bases and J by 0 bases, with 11 bases between them. The CDR3 sequence is 13 residues long. Germline-derived CDR1 and CDR2 are MGHDK and SYGVNS. This CDR3 is CASGDQNSYEQYF. DNA of the CDR3: TGTGCCAGCGGGGACCAAAACTCCTACGAGCAGTACTTC.

V gene TRBV19 combines with J gene TRBJ2-1; 9 bases are a match to TRBD1. Germline V lookup: CDR1 LNHDA, CDR2 SQIVND (reference sequence). Trimming cost V 4 bases and J 6 bases; bases outside gene matches: 13. The CDR3 consists of 17 residues. CDR3 DNA: TGTGCCAGTAGTAGCCTACCCGGACAGGGGTATATCAATGAGCAGTTCTTC. Its protein is CASSSLPGQGYINEQFF. Looking up the rest from reference TRBV19 and TRBJ2-1 gives the full variable domain: DGGITQSPKYLFRKEGQNVTLSCEQNLNHDAMYWYRQDPGQGLRLIYYSQIVNDFQKGDIAEGYSVSREKKESFPLTVTSAQKNPTAFYLCASSSLPGQGYINEQFFGPGTRLTVL.

This chain uses TRBV6-6 with TRBJ2-7, with TRBD1 as a possible D gene (6 bases). The CDR3 sequence is 15 residues long. V was clipped by 6 bases and J by 2 bases, with 17 bases between them. Per the germline V gene, CDR1 is MNHNY and CDR2 is SVGAGI (reference sequence). The CDR3 is CASSPPGTNTYEQYF. The CDR3 DNA is TGTGCCAGCAGCCCCCCCGGGACAAACACCTACGAGCAGTACTTC.

The rearrangement uses TRBV27 and TRBJ2-7; 9 positions agree with TRBD1. With V trimmed by 7 bases and J by 5 bases, 6 bases remained unmatched. CDR1 MNHEY and CDR2 SMNVEV come from the germline V gene (reference sequence). The CDR3 contains 13 residues. The CDR3 sequence: CASTGQGRHEQYF. The CDR3 nucleotides read TGTGCCAGCACCGGACAGGGGAGGCACGAGCAGTACTTC.

The sample holds one count of this clone. J is TRBJ2-7 and V is TRBV27; D call uncertain. Germline CDR1 MNHEY, CDR2 SMNVEV (reference sequence). The CDR3 contains 13 residues. Deletions cut 0 bases from V and 6 bases from J, with 9 bases between. CDR3 bases: TGTGCCAGCAGTTTATCAGAGAGAGCCGAGCAGTACTTC. It codes for CASSLSERAEQYF.

This chain joins TRBV6-5 and TRBJ1-4; TRBD1 aligns across 8 bases. The ends lost 5 bases at V and 5 bases at J; junction bases unmatched: 4. Germline assignment: CDR1 MNHEY and CDR2 SVGAGI. The CDR3 sequence is 14 residues long. CDR3 region: CASSTGQGNEKLFF. The CDR3 bases are TGTGCCAGCAGTACTGGACAGGGAAATGAAAAACTGTTTTTT.

This rearrangement joins TRBV5-1 to TRBJ2-1; weak D call: TRBD2 (6 bases). Trimming removed 1 base from V and 5 bases from J, with 13 bases in between. The CDR3 covers 15 residues. CDR1 is SGHRS and CDR2 is YFSETQ in the germline V gene. CDR3 amino acids: CASSLFSGGNNEQFF. The CDR3 region has the DNA TGCGCCAGCAGCTTGTTTAGCGGAGGAAACAATGAGCAGTTCTTC.